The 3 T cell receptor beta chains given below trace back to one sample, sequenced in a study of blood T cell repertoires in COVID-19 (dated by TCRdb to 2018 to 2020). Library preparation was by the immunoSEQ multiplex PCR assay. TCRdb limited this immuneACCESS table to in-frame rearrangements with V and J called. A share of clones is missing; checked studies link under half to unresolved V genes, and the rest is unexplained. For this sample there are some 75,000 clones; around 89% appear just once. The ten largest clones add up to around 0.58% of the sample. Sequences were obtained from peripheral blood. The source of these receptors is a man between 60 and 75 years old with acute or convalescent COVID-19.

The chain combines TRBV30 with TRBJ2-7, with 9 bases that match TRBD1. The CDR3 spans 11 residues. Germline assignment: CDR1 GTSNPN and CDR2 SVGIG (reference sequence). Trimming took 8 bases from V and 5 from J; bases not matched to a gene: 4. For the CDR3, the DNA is TGTGCCCTGGGACAGGGCCACGAGCAGTACTTC. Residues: CALGQGHEQYF.

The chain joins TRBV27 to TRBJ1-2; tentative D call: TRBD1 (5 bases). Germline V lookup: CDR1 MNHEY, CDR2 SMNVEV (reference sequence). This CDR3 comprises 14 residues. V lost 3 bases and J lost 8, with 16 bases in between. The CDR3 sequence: CASSLGRGVYGYTF. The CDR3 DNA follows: TGTGCCAGCAGTTTGGGGCGTGGGGTATACGGCTACACCTTC.

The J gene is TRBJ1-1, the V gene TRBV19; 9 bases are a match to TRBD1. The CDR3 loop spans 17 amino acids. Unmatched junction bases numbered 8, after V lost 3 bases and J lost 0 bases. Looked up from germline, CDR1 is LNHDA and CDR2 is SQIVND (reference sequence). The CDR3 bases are TGTGCCAGTAGTATCCGACAGGGGGGCATCATGAACACTGAAGCTTTCTTT. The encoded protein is CASSIRQGGIMNTEAFF. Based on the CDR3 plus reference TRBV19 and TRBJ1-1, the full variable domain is DGGITQSPKYLFRKEGQNVTLSCEQNLNHDAMYWYRQDPGQGLRLIYYSQIVNDFQKGDIAEGYSVSREKKESFPLTVTSAQKNPTAFYLCASSIRQGGIMNTEAFFGQGTRLTVV.